Listed below are T cell receptor beta chains from one sample, sequenced in a study of shared clonotypes between healthy human individuals. Using immunoSEQ multiplex PCR, the repertoire was profiled, and TCRdb retains in-frame clones only, with some absent. The table records over a million clones, 75% to 85% of them present only once. The material sequenced was memory CD4+ T cells from PBMCs. These receptors originate from a man between 18 and 29 years old in good health. Some clones in this sample may be carry-over from other donors' samples. CDR3s include the opening cysteine and the closing phenylalanine or tryptophan. D genes are given only for firm matches. Some rows have no size entry. The others give once, few or many, or a class for an expanded clone.

j_gene,d_gene,v_gene,abundance,CDR3aa,CDR3nt
TRBJ2-3,NA,TRBV11-2,NA,CASSPGRSTDTQYF,TGTGCCAGCAGCCCCGGACGGAGCACAGATACGCAGTATTTT
TRBJ1-3,NA,TRBV5-1,NA,CASSLAVSNSGNTIYF,TGCGCCAGCAGCTTGGCCGTCTCCAACTCTGGAAACACCATATATTTT
TRBJ2-1,NA,TRBV7-9,NA,CASTKGGGGYNEQFF,TGTGCCAGCACCAAAGGGGGAGGGGGCTACAATGAGCAGTTCTTC
TRBJ2-7,NA,TRBV13,NA,CASSLAGGEQYF,TGTGCCAGCAGCTTAGCCGGGGGCGAGCAGTACTTC
TRBJ1-4,NA,TRBV28,NA,CASSFGGLYEKLFF,TGTGCCAGCAGTTTTGGGGGGCTTTATGAAAAACTGTTTTTT
TRBJ2-7,TRBD1,TRBV2,NA,CASSGDRAHEQYF,TGTGCCAGCAGCGGGGACAGGGCCCACGAGCAGTACTTC
TRBJ2-7,TRBD2,TRBV30,NA,CAWSGLGGGSYEQYF,TGTGCCTGGAGTGGCCTCGGCGGGGGATCCTACGAGCAGTACTTC
TRBJ2-7,NA,TRBV6-1,NA,CASSRGGTTPYEQYF,TGTGCCAGCAGCAGGGGCGGGACGACGCCGTACGAGCAGTACTTC
TRBJ1-3,TRBD1,TRBV27,once,CASSLSPGQGAGNTIYF,TGTGCCAGCAGTTTATCCCCAGGGCAGGGGGCTGGAAACACCATATATTTT
TRBJ1-1,NA,TRBV10-3,NA,CAISVGGQNTEAFF,TGTGCCATCAGTGTAGGGGGACAGAACACTGAAGCTTTCTTT
TRBJ1-2,TRBD1,TRBV29-1,few,CSVAWGQGYGYTF,TGCAGCGTGGCCTGGGGACAGGGTTATGGCTACACCTTC
TRBJ1-2,TRBD1,TRBV6-4,few,CASSGDRGPPTNYGYTF,TGTGCCAGCAGTGGGGACAGGGGCCCCCCCACTAACTATGGCTACACCTTC
TRBJ2-5,NA,TRBV7-2,once,CASSQIMANQETQYF,TGTGCCAGCAGCCAAATTATGGCGAACCAAGAGACCCAGTACTTC
TRBJ2-1,TRBD2,TRBV7-6,NA,CASSLALAGSHNEQFF,TGTGCCAGCAGCTTAGCACTAGCGGGTTCGCACAATGAGCAGTTCTTC
TRBJ2-2,TRBD2,TRBV2,few,CALQRERTGELFF,TGTGCCCTTCAGCGGGAGAGAACCGGGGAGCTGTTTTTT
TRBJ1-1,NA,TRBV2,NA,CASSVRESTEAFF,TGTGCCAGCAGTGTCAGGGAGAGCACTGAAGCTTTCTTT
TRBJ1-1,NA,TRBV19,many,CASTLDRFNTEAFF,TGTGCCAGTACCCTAGACAGGTTCAACACTGAAGCTTTCTTT
TRBJ1-2,NA,TRBV5-6,NA,CASSTMGPPGYTF,TGTGCCAGCAGCACGATGGGACCGCCGGGCTACACCTTC
TRBJ2-7,NA,TRBV30,NA,CAYMDRGSYEQYF,TGTGCCTACATGGACCGAGGGTCCTACGAGCAGTACTTC
TRBJ1-1,NA,TRBV30,NA,CAWSVLRGAFF,TGTGCCTGGAGTGTACTCCGTGGGGCTTTCTTT
TRBJ2-5,NA,TRBV27,NA,CASSLRPQYF,TGTGCCAGCAGTCTTCGGCCCCAGTACTTC
TRBJ2-1,TRBD2,TRBV2,once,CARGTSGYNEQFF,TGTGCCAGGGGGACTAGCGGCTACAATGAGCAGTTCTTC
TRBJ1-2,TRBD1,TRBV5-6,NA,CASTYQDRGGGYTF,TGTGCCAGCACCTACCAGGACAGGGGAGGTGGCTACACCTTC
TRBJ2-7,TRBD2,TRBV27,NA,CASSLGLASSYEQYF,TGTGCCAGCAGTTTGGGACTAGCGAGCTCCTACGAGCAGTACTTC
TRBJ1-6,NA,TRBV30,NA,CAWVDPGQNSYNSPLHF,TGTGCCTGGGTCGATCCCGGACAGAACTCCTATAATTCACCCCTCCACTTT
TRBJ2-5,TRBD2,TRBV28,NA,CASSTSGTAQETQYF,TGTGCCAGCAGTACCAGCGGGACCGCACAAGAGACCCAGTACTTC
TRBJ1-1,TRBD1,TRBV11-2,NA,CASSNRQGRVLNTEAFF,TGTGCCAGCAGCAACCGACAGGGAAGGGTTTTGAACACTGAAGCTTTCTTT
TRBJ1-5,NA,TRBV20-1,few,CSEYSNQPQHF,TGCAGCGAGTACAGCAATCAGCCCCAGCATTTT
TRBJ2-1,TRBD2,TRBV19,NA,CASSKPSGSINEQFF,TGTGCCAGTAGTAAGCCTAGCGGGAGTATCAATGAGCAGTTCTTC
TRBJ2-1,TRBD2,TRBV5-1,NA,CASSLMAGTSGINEQFF,TGCGCCAGCAGCCTAATGGCCGGGACTAGCGGGATCAATGAGCAGTTCTTC
TRBJ2-4,NA,TRBV7-3,NA,CASSFGVDKNIQYF,TGTGCCAGCAGCTTCGGAGTGGACAAAAACATTCAGTACTTC
TRBJ2-5,NA,TRBV7-8,NA,CASSLGLQETQYF,TGTGCCAGCAGCTTAGGCCTTCAGGAGACCCAGTACTTC
TRBJ2-7,NA,TRBV5-4,NA,CASSLGLRSYEQYF,TGTGCCAGCAGCTTGGGTTTACGTTCCTACGAGCAGTACTTC
TRBJ2-3,NA,TRBV5-1,NA,CASSREGDTQYF,TGCGCCAGCAGCCGCGAAGGGGATACGCAGTATTTT
TRBJ2-7,NA,TRBV7-3,NA,CASAERSGSGHEQYF,TGTGCCAGCGCGGAGCGCTCTGGATCCGGCCACGAGCAGTACTTC
TRBJ2-5,TRBD2,TRBV12-5,NA,CASGSFGRGETQYF,TGTGCTAGTGGTTCTTTCGGGAGGGGGGAGACCCAGTACTTC
TRBJ2-1,TRBD2,TRBV5-1,NA,CATSRYGIAGGNEQFF,TGCGCCACGTCTAGGTACGGGATAGCGGGAGGTAATGAGCAGTTCTTC
TRBJ2-7,TRBD1,TRBV6-6,once,CASSMRGPSYEQYF,TGTGCCAGCTCTATGAGGGGGCCCAGCTACGAGCAGTACTTC
TRBJ2-7,NA,TRBV5-5,NA,CASSFTGSHEQYF,TGTGCCAGCAGCTTTACAGGGTCCCACGAGCAGTACTTC
TRBJ1-1,NA,TRBV11-3,few,CASSEDMYTEAFF,TGTGCCAGCAGCGAAGACATGTACACTGAAGCTTTCTTT
TRBJ1-5,NA,TRBV27,NA,CASSLFPPFGGVGNQPQHF,TGTGCCAGCAGTTTATTCCCCCCTTTCGGGGGTGTCGGCAATCAGCCCCAGCATTTT